These T cell receptor beta chains were read from a single sample in a study of blood T cell repertoires in COVID-19. Clones were read by immunoSEQ multiplex PCR, and TCRdb kept only the in-frame ones, dropping some. The sample records fewer than 130,000 clones, roughly 71% being singletons. The sequenced sample consisted of peripheral blood. Receptors originate from an older man with acute or convalescent COVID-19. CDR3s include the opening cysteine and the closing phenylalanine or tryptophan. A D gene is named only where the DNA matches it firmly. Clone size is not always given. Where it is, it says once, few, many or a class for expanded clones.

d_call | clone_size | j_call | v_call | cdr3_nt | cdr3_aa
- | - | TRBJ2-7 | TRBV20-1 | TGCAGTGCTAGTTCGGCGGAGGCTCTTTACGAGCAGTACTTC | CSASSAEALYEQYF
TRBD2 | few | TRBJ2-1 | TRBV18 | TGTGCCAGCTCACCCCTGACTAGCGGGAGCTCCTACAATGAGCAGTTCTTC | CASSPLTSGSSYNEQFF
- | - | TRBJ2-1 | TRBV24-1 | TGTGCCACCGGGGGAAGGGGGATCCCGGAGTTCTTC | CATGGRGIPEFF
- | few | TRBJ1-3 | TRBV2 | TGTGCCAGCAGGCGCGAGCAGGCGACCTCTGGAAACACCATATATTTT | CASRREQATSGNTIYF
TRBD1 | - | TRBJ1-2 | TRBV5-1 | TGCGCCAGCAGTCCTAACCGGGACAGGGGCGGCTACACCTTC | CASSPNRDRGGYTF
- | - | TRBJ1-1 | TRBV3-1/TRBV3-2 | TGTGCCAGCAGCAAGACAGTGGCGAACACTGAAGCTTTCTTT | CASSKTVANTEAFF
- | - | TRBJ1-4 | TRBV14 | TGTGCCAGCAGCCAAAAGGGTGGACAAGTTAATGAAAAACTGTTTTTT | CASSQKGGQVNEKLFF
- | - | TRBJ2-7 | TRBV11-2 | TGTGCCAGCAGCTCTCGGGCTAGAGGGAACGAGCAGTACTTC | CASSSRARGNEQYF
- | - | TRBJ1-2 | TRBV6-5 | TGTGCCAGCAGAATCGACAGAAACTATGGCTACACCTTC | CASRIDRNYGYTF
TRBD2 | - | TRBJ2-2 | TRBV6-2/TRBV6-3 | TGTGCCAGCAGTTCCGGGACTACCTACACCGGGGAGCTGTTTTTT | CASSSGTTYTGELFF
- | - | TRBJ2-5 | TRBV5-6 | TGTGCCAGCAGCTTGGGACCCAGGGGACAAGAGACCCAGTACTTC | CASSLGPRGQETQYF
- | - | TRBJ2-2 | TRBV5-6 | TGTGCCAGCAGCTCTAAATTCTACGGGGAGCTGTTTTTT | CASSSKFYGELFF
TRBD2 | - | TRBJ2-2 | TRBV7-2 | TGTGCCAGCAGGAGAACTAGCGGGGGTAACACCGGGGAGCTGTTTTTT | CASRRTSGGNTGELFF
- | - | TRBJ2-3 | TRBV18 | TGTGCCAGCTCACCGAATATGGACAGTACGCAGTATTTT | CASSPNMDSTQYF
- | - | TRBJ2-3 | TRBV24-1 | TGTGCCACCAGCGCCTGGGCCTCAGGGGATACGCAGTATTTT | CATSAWASGDTQYF
- | - | TRBJ2-1 | TRBV10-1 | TGCGCCAGCAGTGAGACTAGGCGGAATGAGCAGTTCTTC | CASSETRRNEQFF
- | - | TRBJ2-2 | TRBV10-3 | TGTGCCATCAGTGCTGCGCTAGCGTCGAACACCGGGGAGCTGTTTTTT | CAISAALASNTGELFF
- | - | TRBJ1-3 | TRBV5-1 | TGCGCCAGCAGCTTGGAGGGGGTTGGAAACACCATATATTTT | CASSLEGVGNTIYF
TRBD2 | - | TRBJ2-2 | TRBV5-1 | TGCGCTACCGCGGGAGGGCCGGACGGGGAGCTGTTTTTT | CATAGGPDGELFF
- | - | TRBJ2-3 | TRBV6-2/TRBV6-3 | TGTGCCAGCAGTGCGGGACTCCCAACCTCCACAGATACGCAGTATTTT | CASSAGLPTSTDTQYF
TRBD2 | - | TRBJ2-1 | TRBV5-1 | TGCGCCAGCAGCTTGGTAGCGGGGACCTACAATGAGCAGTTCTTC | CASSLVAGTYNEQFF
TRBD1 | - | TRBJ1-3 | TRBV5-4 | TGTGCCAGCAGCGGCGGGACAGCTGGAAACACCATATATTTT | CASSGGTAGNTIYF
TRBD1 | few | TRBJ2-1 | TRBV4-2 | TGTGCCAGCAGCCAAGACCGGGACAGGACTTACAATGAGCAGTTCTTC | CASSQDRDRTYNEQFF
- | - | TRBJ1-2 | TRBV18 | TGTGCCAGCTCAGACTTACAAGCTAACTATGGCTACACCTTC | CASSDLQANYGYTF
- | - | TRBJ2-1 | TRBV4-1 | TGCGCCAGCAGCCAAAGTGGGGGGGCAGGGGAGCAGTTCTTC | CASSQSGGAGEQFF
TRBD2 | - | TRBJ2-7 | TRBV27 | TGTGCCAGCAGTCCCAGTTCTAGCGGGTCCTACGAGCAGTACTTC | CASSPSSSGSYEQYF
- | once | TRBJ1-2 | TRBV29-1 | TGCAGCGTTGATGTGAGTTCTGGCTACACCTTC | CSVDVSSGYTF
TRBD2 | few | TRBJ2-7 | TRBV2 | TGTGCCAGCAATCCAGCGGGAGTAAACGAGCAGTACTTC | CASNPAGVNEQYF
TRBD2 | - | TRBJ2-3 | TRBV5-1 | TGCGCCAGCAGCGAAACTAGCGGGAGGGCCTCGGATACGCAGTATTTT | CASSETSGRASDTQYF
- | - | TRBJ1-4 | TRBV9 | TGTGCCAGTTCCGGGACTGATAATGAAAAACTGTTTTTT | CASSGTDNEKLFF
TRBD2 | - | TRBJ2-1 | TRBV3-1/TRBV3-2 | TGTGCCAGCAGCCCCCAGCTAACTAGCGGTCCCAGGAATGAGCAGTTCTTC | CASSPQLTSGPRNEQFF
TRBD1 | - | TRBJ1-2 | TRBV18 | TGTGCCAGCTCACCCTCAGGGACAGCTAACTATGGCTACACCTTC | CASSPSGTANYGYTF
TRBD2 | few | TRBJ2-5 | TRBV28 | TGTGCCAGCAGTTCCATAGCGGGAGGTTTTCAAGAGACCCAGTACTTC | CASSSIAGGFQETQYF
- | - | TRBJ1-1 | TRBV10-3 | TGTGCAGCAAAGAGTGGGGGCAGGACTGAAGCTTTCTTT | CAAKSGGRTEAFF
- | few | TRBJ1-1 | TRBV3-1/TRBV3-2 | TGTGCCAGCAGTCGATCTAAAAACACTGAAGCTTTCTTT | CASSRSKNTEAFF
- | - | TRBJ1-1 | TRBV2 | TGTGCCAGCAGTGAATACTTGAACACTGAAGCTTTCTTT | CASSEYLNTEAFF
TRBD2 | once | TRBJ2-1 | TRBV3-1/TRBV3-2 | TGTGCCAGCAGCCAAGTCCCCAGTCTTCCCGGGGGGGGCTCCTACAATGAGCAGTTCTTC | CASSQVPSLPGGGSYNEQFF
TRBD1 | - | TRBJ2-1 | TRBV23-1 | TGCGCCAGCAGGGGGGGGACAGGGTATTTTTTCTATGAGCAGTTCTTC | CASRGGTGYFFYEQFF
- | - | TRBJ2-3 | TRBV15 | TGTGCCACCAGCAGGGCACGACTAGGCCAGGGCACAGATACGCAGTATTTT | CATSRARLGQGTDTQYF